This T cell receptor (beta chain) was profiled in a study of T cells in Graves' hyperthyroidism and ophthalmopathy. Amplification of TCR beta CDR3 regions was performed using RNA transcripts as template. The HTBI set primed first-round TCR CDR3 RT-PCR. Each CDR3 protein is one row after TCRdb ran MiXCR on the multiplex PCR reads. The sample contains approximately 490,000 distinct CDR3 sequences, 20% to 25% of which appear only once. CDR3 size: 14 residues. Germline lookup yields CDR1 MNHNS and CDR2 SASEGT. Trimming took off 11 bases at V and 5 bases at J, with 19 bases between the two ends. Diagnosis rested on symptoms, serum thyroxine and TRAb, thyroid ultrasound, and orbital computed tomography.

The clonotype comes from a woman in her 70s with Graves' ophthalmopathy. The rearrangement joins TRBV6-1 to TRBJ1-5, with D tentatively TRBD1 (5 bases). The sequencing sample was made of blood. The CDR3 loop is CAGRRGERDQPQHF. The CDR3 bases are TGTGCCGGCCGGAGGGGAGAGCGGGATCAGCCCCAGCATTTT.